This T cell receptor beta chain was captured in a study of CD8 T cells in Susac syndrome. RNA was extracted with the RNeasy kit, and a quantity of roughly 0.45 to 1 ug was reverse transcribed using random hexamers. TCRdb reprocessed the immunoSEQ multiplex PCR reads with MiXCR, giving one entry per CDR3 protein. This sample has 100,000 to 150,000 distinct CDR3 sequences, with more than 80% found just once. There are 11 residues in the CDR3. Germline CDR1 reads LNHDA; CDR2 reads SQIVND (reference sequence). The V and J ends lost 5 bases and 8 bases respectively, with 9 bases between them. This receptor was taken from a human donor with multiple sclerosis. Source material: CD8+ T cells from PBMCs. V gene TRBV19 combines with J gene TRBJ1-2; D is undetermined. Here the CDR3 DNA reads TGTGCCAGTAGTGTATATGACGGCTACACCTTC. Residues: CASSVYDGYTF.